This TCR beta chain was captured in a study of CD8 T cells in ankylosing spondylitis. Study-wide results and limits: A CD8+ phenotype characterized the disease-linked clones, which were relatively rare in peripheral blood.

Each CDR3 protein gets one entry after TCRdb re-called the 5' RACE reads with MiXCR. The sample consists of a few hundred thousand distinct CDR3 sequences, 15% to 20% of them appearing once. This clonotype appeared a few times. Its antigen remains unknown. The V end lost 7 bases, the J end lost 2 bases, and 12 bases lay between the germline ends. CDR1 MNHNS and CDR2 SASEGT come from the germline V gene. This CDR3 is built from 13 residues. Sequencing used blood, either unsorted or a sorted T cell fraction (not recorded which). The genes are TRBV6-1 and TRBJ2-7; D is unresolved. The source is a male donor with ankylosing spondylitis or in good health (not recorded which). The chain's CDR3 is CASTETSPYEQYF. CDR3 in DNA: TGTGCCAGCACCGAGACGAGTCCCTACGAGCAGTACTTC.